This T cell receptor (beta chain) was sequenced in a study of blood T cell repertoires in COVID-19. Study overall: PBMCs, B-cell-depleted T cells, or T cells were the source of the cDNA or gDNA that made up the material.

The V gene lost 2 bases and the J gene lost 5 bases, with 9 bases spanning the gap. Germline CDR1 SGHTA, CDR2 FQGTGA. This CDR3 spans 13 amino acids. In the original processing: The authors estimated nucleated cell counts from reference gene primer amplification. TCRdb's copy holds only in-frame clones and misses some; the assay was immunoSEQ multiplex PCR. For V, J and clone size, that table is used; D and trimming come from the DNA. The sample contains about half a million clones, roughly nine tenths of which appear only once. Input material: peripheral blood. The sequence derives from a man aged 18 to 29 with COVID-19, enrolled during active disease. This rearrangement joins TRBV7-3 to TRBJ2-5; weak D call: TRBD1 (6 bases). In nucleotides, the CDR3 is TGTGCCAGCAGCTTAGGACAGTCCGAGACCCAGTACTTC. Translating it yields CASSLGQSETQYF.